A single sample gave rise to the 25 T cell receptor beta chains below, sequenced in a study of blood T cell repertoires in COVID-19. The method was immunoSEQ multiplex PCR; TCRdb's version includes in-frame clones alone and lacks a portion of them. The sample yields roughly 280,000 clones, around four fifths seen once. Sequences were obtained from peripheral blood. These receptors were collected from a man aged 60 to 75 with acute or convalescent COVID-19.

This rearrangement joins TRBV19 to TRBJ1-4; 11 positions match TRBD1. V gave up 8 bases and J gave up 3 bases; unmatched junction bases: 2. The CDR3 spans 14 residues. Germline CDR1 is LNHDA and CDR2 is SQIVND (reference sequence). CDR3 region: CASGQGAANEKLFF. The CDR3 nucleotides are TGTGCCAGTGGACAGGGGGCTGCTAATGAAAAACTGTTTTTT.

The count of this clone is one. This chain uses TRBV5-1 with TRBJ1-6, with D perhaps matching TRBD1 (6 bases). Germline V CDR1 and CDR2: SGHRS, YFSETQ. This CDR3 comprises 15 residues. With 7 bases removed from V and 6 bases from J, the gap between germline ends came to 17 bases. The CDR3 region has the DNA TGCGCCAGCTGTAAACAGGGATTTGGTAATTCACCCCTCCACTTT. Translated, it gives CASCKQGFGNSPLHF.

V usage is TRBV9 and J usage is TRBJ2-5, with TRBD2 as a possible D gene (6 bases). This CDR3 has 17 amino acids. CDR1 and CDR2 (germline): SGDLS, YYNGEE. Trimming took 0 bases from V and 4 from J, leaving 19 bases between them. The CDR3 DNA reads TGTGCCAGCAGCGTAGGAGGCGGCGGGGTAGTACCAGAGACCCAGTACTTC. Its protein product is CASSVGGGGVVPETQYF.

This clone has only a few counts. The V and J genes are TRBV27 and TRBJ2-7; D uncertain. Germline V lookup: CDR1 MNHEY, CDR2 SMNVEV (reference sequence). The CDR3 runs 13 residues. V gave up 2 bases and J gave up 0 bases, with 5 bases separating them. The CDR3 DNA reads TGTGCCAGCAGTTTAAAGAGCTCCTACGAGCAGTACTTC. It yields the protein CASSLKSSYEQYF.

The chain joins TRBV2 to TRBJ1-5, with D possibly TRBD1 on 5 matching bases. Germline assignment: CDR1 SNHLY and CDR2 FYNNEI. Trimming stripped 6 bases from V and 0 bases from J, with 6 bases between. CDR3 length: 13 residues. DNA for the CDR3: TGTGCCAGCAGAGGGGATAGCAATCAGCCCCAGCATTTT. Residues: CASRGDSNQPQHF.

Remarks on this clone: An end of the junction does not agree with germline; a read error may underlie this. CDR3 sequence reads: CASSLVWGQGTYEQYF. CDR3 nucleotides: TGTGCCAGCAGTTTGGTCTGGGGACAGGGCACTTACGAGCAGTACTTC. The J gene is TRBJ2-7, the V gene TRBV5-8; TRBD1 aligns across 9 bases. Germline assignment: CDR1 SGHTS and CDR2 YDEGEE. There are 16 residues in the CDR3.

The genes are TRBV28 and TRBJ2-3; 10 bases fit TRBD2. Losses at the gene ends were 5 bases for V and 8 bases for J; bases not matched to a gene: 13. The CDR3 is 16 residues long. From germline, CDR1 is MDHEN and CDR2 SYDVKM. This CDR3 is CASSPIASGREGTQYF. CDR3 DNA sequence: TGTGCCAGCAGTCCTATAGCGAGCGGGAGGGAAGGTACGCAGTATTTT.

The genes are TRBV6-5 and TRBJ1-5; D gene uncertain. V lost 6 bases to trimming and J lost 7 bases, with 13 bases between them. Germline V lookup: CDR1 MNHEY, CDR2 SVGAGI. The CDR3 is 13 amino acids. The CDR3 spells CASSFDRGQPQHF. CDR3 coding DNA: TGTGCCAGCAGCTTCGACCGGGGACAGCCCCAGCATTTT.

The chain combines TRBV6-6 with TRBJ2-7, with TRBD1 as a possible D gene (6 bases). The CDR3 extends over 13 amino acids. The germline CDR1 and CDR2 sequences are MNHNY and SVGAGI (reference sequence). The V end was cut by 5 bases, the J end by 3 bases, with 11 bases between. The CDR3 nucleotides are TGTGCCAGCAGTAAAACAGGGAACTACGAGCAGTACTTC. Its protein is CASSKTGNYEQYF.

The chain combines TRBV6-6 with TRBJ2-7; a weak D match, TRBD1 (6 bases). V dropped 8 bases and J dropped 4 bases, with 15 bases sitting between them. The germline V gene has CDR1 MNHNY and CDR2 SVGAGI (reference sequence). The CDR3 contains 13 residues. The CDR3 here is CASGLGAGYEQYF. DNA for the CDR3: TGTGCCAGCGGCCTGGGGGCGGGTTACGAGCAGTACTTC.

The genes are TRBV7-2 and TRBJ2-7, with D possibly being TRBD2 (5 bases). In germline, CDR1 is SGHTA, CDR2 FQGNSA. This CDR3 has 16 residues. V was clipped by 2 bases and J by 5 bases, with 19 bases between them. The CDR3 DNA follows: TGTGCCAGCAGCTTAATCTGGCGGGCAGGTCGGGACGAGCAGTACTTC. It yields the protein CASSLIWRAGRDEQYF.

The V and J genes are TRBV21-1 and TRBJ1-5; TRBD1 was called by the table and not checked on the DNA. TRBV21-1 is a documented pseudogene. The CDR3 loop spans 14 amino acids. The CDR3 nucleotides read TGTGCCAGCAGCAAAGGGAAAGGGGGTCAGCCCCAGCATTTT. Protein sequence: CASSKGKGGQPQHF.

The rearrangement links TRBV20-1 to TRBJ1-1, with TRBD1 identical over 8 bases. Germline trimming cut 3 bases from V and 4 bases from J; bases unmatched to any gene: 10. The CDR3 runs 15 residues. Germline assignment: CDR1 DFQATT and CDR2 SNEGSKA (reference sequence). The CDR3 DNA sequence: TGCAGTGCTAGTGTTCAGGGGGCGATGTGCACTGAAGCTTTCTTT. This gives the protein CSASVQGAMCTEAFF.

The rearrangement links TRBV5-4 to TRBJ2-1; unclear D gene. V was cut by 4 bases and J by 0 bases, with 11 bases left in between. CDR1 and CDR2 (germline): SGHNT, YYREEE (reference sequence). The CDR3 contains 15 residues. The CDR3 is CASSGDFSSYNEQFF. Here the CDR3 DNA reads TGTGCCAGCAGCGGAGACTTTTCCTCCTACAATGAGCAGTTCTTC.

The V gene is TRBV7-9, the J gene TRBJ2-1, with D maybe TRBD1 (7 bases). Deletions cut 8 bases from V and 8 bases from J, with 19 bases between. Germline V gives CDR1 SEHNR, CDR2 FQNEAQ (reference sequence). CDR3 size: 14 residues. The CDR3 here is CASQREQGRHEQFF. CDR3 coding DNA: TGTGCCAGCCAGAGGGAACAGGGGAGGCATGAGCAGTTCTTC.

The chain employs TRBV28 and TRBJ1-1, with 7 bases lining up with TRBD1. The J segment lost 8 bases and the V segment lost 4 bases, leaving 13 bases of the junction unmatched. Germline V gene lookup returns CDR1 MDHEN and CDR2 SYDVKM. The CDR3 totals 15 residues. The CDR3 loop is CASSSTGRPSGEAFF. Here the CDR3 DNA reads TGTGCCAGCAGTTCGACAGGGAGGCCGTCTGGGGAAGCTTTCTTT.

This chain links TRBV5-6 with TRBJ2-3; 11 nucleotides match TRBD2. This CDR3 comprises 17 residues. V shed 3 bases and J 1 base; nucleotides not matched to a gene: 7. The germline gives CDR1 SGHDT, CDR2 YYEEEE. CDR3 sequence (DNA): TGTGCCAGCAGCTCGGAAGTAGCGGGGGGGCGCACAGATACGCAGTATTTT. Translated: CASSSEVAGGRTDTQYF.

V gene TRBV5-4 combines with J gene TRBJ1-4; TRBD1 is a possible D gene (5 bases). This CDR3 is 13 amino acids long. Germline assignment: CDR1 SGHNT and CDR2 YYREEE (reference sequence). The V gene lost 2 bases and the J gene lost 8 bases, with 10 bases spanning the gap. Written as DNA, the CDR3 is TGTGCCAGCAGCTTCCTGGAGGGGGAAAAACTGTTTTTT. This encodes CASSFLEGEKLFF.

The chain is built from TRBV11-3 and TRBJ2-3; weak D call: TRBD1 (5 bases). The V gene's germline CDR1 is SGHNT and CDR2 YENEEA. Deletions cut 3 bases from V and 3 bases from J, with 16 bases between. The length of the CDR3 is 16 residues. The CDR3 reads CASSFGSGAGTDTQYF. CDR3 coding DNA: TGTGCCAGCAGCTTCGGTAGTGGGGCTGGGACAGATACGCAGTATTTT.

The chain carries TRBV30 and TRBJ1-2, with 12 nucleotides matching TRBD1. Germline V gene data show CDR1 as GTSNPN and CDR2 as SVGIG (reference sequence). Trimming removed 8 bases from V and 4 bases from J; junction bases left unmatched: 11. This CDR3 is 15 amino acids long. The CDR3 loop is CAGRDRGRLVYGYTF. DNA of the CDR3: TGTGCCGGACGGGACAGGGGGCGCCTAGTCTATGGCTACACCTTC.

The V gene is TRBV12-3 or TRBV12-4, the J gene TRBJ1-2; D perhaps matches TRBD1 (5 bases). The V gene lost 4 bases and the J gene lost 2 bases, with 8 bases spanning the gap. This CDR3 region has 13 residues. CDR3 DNA sequence: TGTGCCAGCAGTTGGACACCCAACTATGGCTACACCTTC. Amino acids: CASSWTPNYGYTF.

This chain joins TRBV11-2 and TRBJ1-4, with TRBD1 matching over 7 bases. The V gene's germline CDR1 is SGHAT and CDR2 FQNNGV. CDR3 length equals 15 residues. Trimming cost V 1 base and J 5 bases; bases outside gene matches: 4. The CDR3 DNA follows: TGTGCCAGCAGCTTAGTAGGGACAGAGAATGAAAAACTGTTTTTT. It encodes CASSLVGTENEKLFF.

The chain's CDR3 is CASVPPEEETQYF. For the CDR3, the DNA is TGTGCTAGTGTCCCCCCAGAGGAAGAGACCCAGTACTTC. The V gene is TRBV12-5, the J gene TRBJ2-5; D remains unclear. The germline V and J ends were trimmed by 7 bases and 3 bases, with 12 bases remaining between them. The CDR3 is 13 residues long. The V gene's germline CDR1 is LGHNT and CDR2 FRNRAP.

CDR3 sequence: CAGYRDRGSNEQYF. DNA of the CDR3: TGTGCCGGCTACCGGGACAGGGGGAGTAACGAGCAGTACTTC. The genes are TRBV2 and TRBJ2-7; 11 bases align to TRBD1. The CDR3 loop spans 14 amino acids. Trimming at V came to 11 bases and at J to 5 bases, leaving 11 bases not matched to a gene. Germline V gene sequence: CDR1 SNHLY, CDR2 FYNNEI.

V gene TRBV7-2 combines with J gene TRBJ1-2; 8 bases line up with TRBD1. Trimming cost V 4 bases and J 5 bases; bases outside gene matches: 6. CDR1 is SGHTA and CDR2 is FQGNSA in the germline V gene. This CDR3 contains 14 residues. The DNA for the CDR3 is TGTGCCAGCAGCTCGGACAGGGCCCTTTATGGCTACACCTTC. The encoded protein is CASSSDRALYGYTF. Full variable domain (rest looked up from reference TRBV7-2 and TRBJ1-2): GAGVSQSPSNKVTEKGKDVELRCDPISGHTALYWYRQSLGQGLEFLIYFQGNSAPDKSGLPSDRFSAERTGGSVSTLTIQRTQQEDSAVYLCASSSDRALYGYTFGSGTRLTVV.